The 29 T cell receptor beta chains reported below all come from one sample, sequenced in a study of cytomegalovirus exposure and HLA in healthy donors. PCR primers comprised 60 Vbeta and 13 Jbeta primers. Repertoires were generated with immunoSEQ multiplex PCR, while TCRdb's copy carries only in-frame clones and drops some. The sample holds approximately 140,000 clones, approximately 75% seen once. Sequences were obtained from PBMCs. These TCRs come from a woman in her forties in good health and CMV-seropositive.

As DNA, the CDR3 is TGCGCCAGCAGCTTGGCGCGGGGGGCTGCGGGCTATGGCTACACCTTC. Protein product: CASSLARGAAGYGYTF. The genes are TRBV5-1 and TRBJ1-2, with TRBD1 as a possible D gene (6 bases). CDR3 length: 16 amino acids. Trimming shortened V by 0 bases and J by 4 bases, and 16 bases separated the two germline ends. Germline V gene sequence: CDR1 SGHRS, CDR2 YFSETQ.

The V gene is TRBV5-6, the J gene TRBJ1-2, with 10 bases identical to TRBD1. The CDR3 runs 14 residues. The J segment lost 7 bases and the V segment lost 1 base, leaving 4 bases of the junction unmatched. Germline assignment: CDR1 SGHDT and CDR2 YYEEEE. CDR3 in amino acids: CASSLRTGGSGYTF. The CDR3 DNA is TGTGCCAGCAGCTTGCGGACAGGGGGAAGTGGCTACACCTTC.

The chain joins TRBV5-4 to TRBJ1-2, with 7 bases fitting TRBD1. Germline trimming cut 5 bases from V and 4 bases from J; bases unmatched to any gene: 5. Per the germline V gene, CDR1 is SGHNT and CDR2 is YYREEE (reference sequence). The CDR3 consists of 13 residues. The CDR3 bases are TGTGCCAGCAGTTCCGGACAGGCCTATGGCTACACCTTC. Protein sequence: CASSSGQAYGYTF.

This clone occurred a few times. The chain couples TRBV9 to TRBJ2-5, with a tentative D call TRBD1 (6 bases). V was trimmed by 3 bases and J by 9 bases, leaving 15 bases between them. The CDR3 loop spans 13 amino acids. From germline, CDR1 is SGDLS and CDR2 YYNGEE. The CDR3 region has the DNA TGTGCCAGCAGCGCAGGACAGCCCACCCCCCAGTACTTC. Its protein is CASSAGQPTPQYF.

This clone was counted only a few times. V and J are TRBV2 and TRBJ1-1; 8 positions match TRBD1. The germline V gene has CDR1 SNHLY and CDR2 FYNNEI. The CDR3 runs 16 residues. V gave up 6 bases and J gave up 0 bases; unmatched junction bases: 9. CDR3 sequence reads: CASRVRGRGMNTEAFF. The CDR3 DNA sequence: TGTGCCAGCAGGGTCAGGGGGCGAGGGATGAACACTGAAGCTTTCTTT.

The chain joins TRBV4-3 to TRBJ2-1, with 16 bases aligning to TRBD2. The V gene's germline CDR1 is LGHNA and CDR2 YSLEER. The CDR3 sequence is 18 residues long. Trimming took 0 bases from V and 7 from J; bases not matched to a gene: 6. The CDR3 bases are TGCGCCAGCAGCCAAGATCCGGGACTAGCGGGAGGGCGTAATGAGCAGTTCTTC. Translating gives CASSQDPGLAGGRNEQFF.

The chain carries TRBV6-1 and TRBJ2-5; 9 nucleotides agree with TRBD1. Per germline, CDR1 MNHNS and CDR2 SASEGT. J was trimmed by 4 bases and V by 6 bases; bases with no gene match: 3. The CDR3 runs 13 residues. The DNA for the CDR3 is TGTGCCAGCAGGAGACAGGGGGGAGAGACCCAGTACTTC. Residues: CASRRQGGETQYF.

This clone was recorded a few times. In DNA, the CDR3 is TGTGCCAGCAGCGCGAGAGACAGCGAAGGAAACACCATATATTTT. Its translation: CASSARDSEGNTIYF. The rearrangement uses TRBV9 and TRBJ1-3; D is possibly TRBD1 (5 bases). Germline CDR1 and CDR2: SGDLS and YYNGEE. V lost 3 bases and J lost 4, with 14 bases in between. The CDR3 consists of 15 residues.

In its sample, this clone was seen a few times. This rearrangement joins TRBV5-6 to TRBJ1-1, with a possible D match to TRBD1 (5 bases). CDR1 and CDR2 from the germline V gene are SGHDT and YYEEEE. Trimming shortened V by 4 bases and J by 4 bases, and 8 bases separated the two germline ends. This CDR3 has 12 amino acids. This CDR3 reads CASSAGPTEAFF. The CDR3 DNA reads TGTGCCAGCAGCGCAGGGCCCACTGAAGCTTTCTTT.

This chain joins TRBV5-4 and TRBJ1-2; D gene unclear. V dropped 4 bases and J dropped 1 base, with 5 bases sitting between them. The CDR3 has 12 residues. Germline V gene data show CDR1 as SGHNT and CDR2 as YYREEE (reference sequence). CDR3 region: CASSPNNYGYTF. DNA of the CDR3: TGTGCCAGCAGCCCAAATAACTATGGCTACACCTTC.

The CDR3 spells CSVGAGGLYEQYF. The CDR3 nucleotides read TGCAGCGTTGGGGCAGGAGGTCTCTACGAGCAGTACTTC. The chain links TRBV29-1 to TRBJ2-7; D is perhaps TRBD2 (5 bases). Deletions cut 4 bases from V and 3 bases from J, with 13 bases between. The germline CDR1 and CDR2 sequences are SQVTM and ANQGSEA. The CDR3 covers 13 residues.

The chain joins TRBV11-2 to TRBJ2-3; 13 bases map to TRBD2. This CDR3 contains 18 residues. CDR1 and CDR2 from the germline V gene are SGHAT and FQNNGV. Trimming took 3 bases from V and 0 from J; bases not matched to a gene: 6. The CDR3 DNA sequence: TGTGCCAGCAGCTTTACTAGCGGGGGGGCCTTGAGCACAGATACGCAGTATTTT. Encoded protein: CASSFTSGGALSTDTQYF.

V gene TRBV11-3 combines with J gene TRBJ2-1; D not resolved. The germline CDR1 and CDR2 sequences are SGHNT and YENEEA. The CDR3 consists of 13 residues. V was trimmed by 1 base and J by 6 bases, leaving 7 bases between them. The CDR3 nucleotides are TGTGCCAGCAGCTTAGCAGAGGCCAATGAGCAGTTCTTC. Translation gives CASSLAEANEQFF.

This clone appeared a single time. This rearrangement joins TRBV5-6 to TRBJ2-3; the match to TRBD2 covers 13 bases. This CDR3 has 16 residues. Germline V gene sequence: CDR1 SGHDT, CDR2 YYEEEE. Trimming cost V 0 bases and J 7 bases; bases outside gene matches: 5. As DNA, the CDR3 is TGTGCCAGCAGCTTGGGAACTAGCGGGAGGGCCTATACGCAGTATTTT. Translated: CASSLGTSGRAYTQYF.

The chain uses TRBV30 and TRBJ1-3; TRBD1 aligns across 7 bases. CDR1 and CDR2 from the germline V gene are GTSNPN and SVGIG (reference sequence). CDR3 length: 17 residues. The V segment lost 2 bases and the J segment 5 bases; nucleotides outside the gene matches: 15. The DNA for the CDR3 is TGTGCCTGGAGTCACCCCCTCTCCCCGACAGGGAGAAACACCATATATTTT. It specifies CAWSHPLSPTGRNTIYF.

The chain links TRBV5-1 to TRBJ1-1, with D unresolved. The CDR3 consists of 15 residues. Per the germline V gene, CDR1 is SGHRS and CDR2 is YFSETQ. Trimming pared 0 bases from V and 1 base from J, leaving 10 bases between. The CDR3 DNA sequence: TGCGCCAGCAGCTTGGTCTCAGGAGGGAACACTGAAGCTTTCTTT. The encoded protein is CASSLVSGGNTEAFF.

The chain joins TRBV19 to TRBJ2-7, with D uncertain. Per the germline V gene, CDR1 is LNHDA and CDR2 is SQIVND (reference sequence). The CDR3 contains 15 residues. Between the trimmed V and J ends, which lost 5 bases and 3 bases, there was a span of 17 bases. The DNA for the CDR3 is TGTGCCAGTAGTCCCGATGAGCTAGGCGGCTACGAGCAGTACTTC. Its protein product is CASSPDELGGYEQYF.

This chain uses TRBV30 with TRBJ2-5; possibly TRBD1 for D (5 bases). The germline V gene encodes CDR1 GTSNPN and CDR2 SVGIG (reference sequence). V gave up 1 base and J gave up 5 bases, with 11 bases separating them. The CDR3 is made up of 13 amino acids. CDR3 residues: CAWSAGYGETQYF. CDR3 coding DNA: TGTGCCTGGAGTGCAGGGTATGGGGAGACCCAGTACTTC.

The chain recombines TRBV28 with TRBJ2-5, with 11 positions matching TRBD2. CDR3 length equals 14 residues. The germline V gene encodes CDR1 MDHEN and CDR2 SYDVKM. With 5 bases clipped from V and 5 bases from J, the junction kept 4 bases outside the gene matches. This CDR3 is CASSPIAGGETQYF. CDR3 sequence (DNA): TGTGCCAGCAGTCCCATAGCGGGAGGGGAGACCCAGTACTTC.

The chain is built from TRBV9 and TRBJ1-6, with 8 bases fitting TRBD1. J was trimmed by 8 bases and V by 8 bases; bases with no gene match: 9. Germline V CDR1 and CDR2: SGDLS, YYNGEE. CDR3 length: 14 residues. The CDR3: CASDPGTGDSPLHF. In DNA form, the CDR3 reads TGTGCCAGTGACCCCGGGACAGGTGATTCACCCCTCCACTTT.

This sequence joins TRBV7-2 and TRBJ1-2; weak D call: TRBD1 (6 bases). CDR1 SGHTA and CDR2 FQGNSA come from the germline V gene. This CDR3 spans 14 amino acids. V lost 2 bases, J lost 7 bases, and 14 bases lay in between. The CDR3 DNA is TGTGCCAGCAGCTTAAGCGTACAGGGCCTTGGCTACACCTTC. It specifies CASSLSVQGLGYTF. Full variable domain (rest looked up from reference TRBV7-2 and TRBJ1-2): GAGVSQSPSNKVTEKGKDVELRCDPISGHTALYWYRQSLGQGLEFLIYFQGNSAPDKSGLPSDRFSAERTGGSVSTLTIQRTQQEDSAVYLCASSLSVQGLGYTFGSGTRLTVV.

The chain uses TRBV6-5 and TRBJ1-4; D unresolved. V lost 4 bases to trimming and J lost 8 bases, with 5 bases between them. The germline V gene has CDR1 MNHEY and CDR2 SVGAGI. CDR3 size: 11 residues. CDR3: CASSLGEKLFF. Written as DNA, the CDR3 is TGTGCCAGCAGTTTGGGCGAAAAACTGTTTTTT.

This clone was counted once. The CDR3 nucleotides read TGCGCCAGCAGCCCTTCCAAGACAGGGGGCTACGAGCAGTACTTC. This codes for CASSPSKTGGYEQYF. V gene TRBV5-1 combines with J gene TRBJ2-7; 9 nucleotides match TRBD1. CDR3 size: 15 residues. V was clipped by 4 bases and J by 3 bases; unmatched bases: 8. CDR1 is SGHRS and CDR2 is YFSETQ in the germline V gene.

The chain recombines TRBV10-3 with TRBJ1-6, with D hard to call. The CDR3 is made up of 14 amino acids. V was shortened by 6 bases and J by 14 bases, with 20 bases between the two germline ends. Germline CDR1 ENHRY, CDR2 SYGVKD. The CDR3 loop is CAISDLGSPGALHF. The CDR3 DNA is TGTGCCATCAGCGACCTTGGGAGCCCTGGGGCCCTCCACTTT.

V and J are TRBV2 and TRBJ2-2; TRBD2 agrees at 10 bases. V gave up 3 bases and J gave up 7 bases; unmatched junction bases: 8. The germline V gene encodes CDR1 SNHLY and CDR2 FYNNEI. This CDR3 contains 16 residues. Here the CDR3 reads CASSDGAGGPGGELFF. DNA of the CDR3: TGTGCCAGCAGTGACGGAGCGGGAGGGCCTGGCGGGGAGCTGTTTTTT.

V is TRBV11-1 and J is TRBJ1-1; a weak D match, TRBD1 (5 bases). Germline CDR1 is SGHAT and CDR2 is FQDESV (reference sequence). V lost 5 bases, J lost 2 bases, and 15 bases lay in between. CDR3 length: 15 residues. The CDR3 loop reads CASSPSGRTNTEAFF. Written as DNA, the CDR3 is TGTGCCAGCAGCCCTTCTGGACGGACAAACACTGAAGCTTTCTTT.

This chain's CDR3 is CASSTGIGQGRAAFF. CDR3 bases: TGTGCCAGCAGCACTGGGATAGGGCAGGGGCGTGCGGCTTTCTTT. The chain recombines TRBV11-2 with TRBJ1-1; possible D gene TRBD1, 6 bases. Trimming pared 5 bases from V and 11 bases from J, leaving 24 bases between. The CDR3 runs to 15 residues. The germline V gene has CDR1 SGHAT and CDR2 FQNNGV.

V usage is TRBV30 and J usage is TRBJ1-1, with D uncertain. CDR3 length: 11 residues. Trimming pared 2 bases from V and 2 bases from J, leaving 3 bases between. CDR1 and CDR2 (germline): GTSNPN, SVGIG (reference sequence). CDR3: CAWSRNTEAFF. The CDR3 DNA is TGTGCCTGGAGTCGTAACACTGAAGCTTTCTTT.

The J gene is TRBJ2-1, the V gene TRBV27, with 7 bases aligning to TRBD2. Germline trimming cut 5 bases from V and 0 bases from J; bases unmatched to any gene: 7. The germline gives CDR1 MNHEY, CDR2 SMNVEV (reference sequence). The CDR3 has 16 amino acids. Here the CDR3 reads CASSIRGGGSYNEQFF. The CDR3 DNA follows: TGTGCCAGCAGTATTCGCGGGGGTGGCTCCTACAATGAGCAGTTCTTC.